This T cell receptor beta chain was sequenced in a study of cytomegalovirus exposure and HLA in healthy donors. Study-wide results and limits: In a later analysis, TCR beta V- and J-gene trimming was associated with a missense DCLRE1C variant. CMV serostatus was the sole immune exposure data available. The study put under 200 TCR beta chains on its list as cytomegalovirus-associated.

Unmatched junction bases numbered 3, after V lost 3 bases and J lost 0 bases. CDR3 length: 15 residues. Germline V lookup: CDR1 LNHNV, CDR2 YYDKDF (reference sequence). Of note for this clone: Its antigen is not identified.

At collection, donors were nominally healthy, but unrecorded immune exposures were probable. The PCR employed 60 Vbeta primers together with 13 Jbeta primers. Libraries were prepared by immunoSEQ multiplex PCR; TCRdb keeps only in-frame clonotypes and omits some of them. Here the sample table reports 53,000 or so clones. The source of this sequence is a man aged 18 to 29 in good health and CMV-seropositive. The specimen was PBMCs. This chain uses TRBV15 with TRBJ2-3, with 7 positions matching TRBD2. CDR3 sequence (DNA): TGTGCCACCAGCAGGTACGGGGGGAGCACAGATACGCAGTATTTT. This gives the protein CATSRYGGSTDTQYF.